This TCR beta chain was observed in a study of CD8 T cells in Susac syndrome (dated by TCRdb to between 2018 and 2021). Concerning the study at large: Repertoire sequencing was used to test whether CD8+ T cell activation and differentiation in Susac syndrome was antigen driven. CD8+ T cell repertoire clonality was compared between some 12 healthy donors, approximately 14 Susac syndrome patients and approximately 16 multiple sclerosis patients. The paper as a whole reports these results and caveats: The number of individuals in the TCR sequencing and HLA analysis was recognized as being relatively small.

In the case of this clonotype: The target of this receptor is not known. No much larger clone is present one base from it, and per-base qualities are unavailable.

The germline V gene yields SNHLY for CDR1 and FYNNEI for CDR2. Counted from cysteine to phenylalanine, this CDR3 has 18 amino acids. Only the CDR3 region is kept as DNA, spanning 54 bases read in frame from base 1. V has 4 bases trimmed and J has 0 bases trimmed; junction bases matching no gene number 9. High-throughput TCR beta sequencing profiled peripheral blood CD8+ and CD4+ T cells from healthy donors, Susac syndrome patients and multiple sclerosis patients. The multiple sclerosis controls were treatment-naive patients whose relapsing-remitting disease, either stable or active, fulfilled the revised McDonald criteria. CD8+ TEMRA cells were enriched by FACS, while bulk CD8+ and CD4+ T cells were purified by magnetic negative isolation. Blood was collected in EDTA tubes and processed within 24 hours, with PBMCs isolated through density gradient centrifugation. PBMCs intended for TCR sequencing were frozen in liquid nitrogen and were later thawed in a 37 degrees C water bath. Purity of sorted or isolated CD4+, CD8+ and CD8+ TEMRA cells was at least 90%.

RNA was extracted with the RNeasy kit and roughly 0.45 to 1 ug was reverse transcribed using random hexamers. The immunoSEQ multiplex PCR assay, covering 54 Vbeta and 13 Jbeta segments, was used to amplify TCR beta CDR3 regions. PCR amplification bias was corrected using a synthetic template baseline for primer optimization and computational correction. Processing in the source paper ran as follows. Reads were annotated to V, D and J genes according to IMGT and were analyzed with immunoSEQ Analyzer, with only productive sequences retained. To calculate clonality, Shannon entropy was normalized by log2 of the number of productive unique sequences and then subtracted from one. Public and private clones were assessed among the 100 most prevalent clones of each patient and control. Clones were defined as Susac-specific when absent from the healthy and MS cohorts, from 1052 published viral clones and from other ImmuneACCESS disease sequences. In-frame beta chains were kept once TCRdb had trimmed the public reads at Q25 with fastp and called clones with MiXCR. Rows with one shared CDR3 protein collapse into an entry with the most common genes and DNA. The V and J calls and clone size come from TCRdb's table, not from the authors' own analysis. The sample table records some 120,000 distinct CDR3 sequences; around 91% of these occur just once. About 0.25% of the sample comes from the top ten.

The chain employs TRBV2 and TRBJ1-1, and 12 junction bases match TRBD1. Sequencing was performed on CD8+ T cells from PBMCs. The source is a human donor with multiple sclerosis. DNA sequence: TGTGCCAGCAGTGTCCCGGGACAGGGGGCAAGGATGAACACTGAAGCTTTCTTT. Its translation reads: CASSVPGQGARMNTEAFF.